These 3 T cell receptor beta chains share one sample of origin, sequenced in a study of OX40 agonist ivuxolimab in advanced cancers. The protocol was immunoSEQ multiplex PCR, while the TCRdb copy is restricted to in-frame clones and leaves out a portion. The sample gives 70,000 to 95,000 clones, more than 85% of which show up once; roughly 6.9% is in the top ten. The specimen comprised CD4+ or CD8+ T cells sorted from blood, sampled in a trial of the OX40 agonist ivuxolimab. Source of these receptors: an adult with an advanced solid tumor such as melanoma, head and neck, liver or kidney cancer.

The chain has TRBV28 and TRBJ2-7, with TRBD1 matching 9 bases. The CDR3 contains 16 residues. V was pared by 4 bases and J by 2 bases, with 9 bases of the junction left unmatched. CDR1 and CDR2 from the germline V gene are MDHEN and SYDVKM. In nucleotides, the CDR3 is TGTGCCAGCAGTTCGACCGGGACAGGGCGGACCTACGAGCAGTACTTC. It is translated as CASSSTGTGRTYEQYF.

The V call is TRBV5-1, the J call TRBJ2-2; D is ambiguous. The CDR3 is 15 amino acids. The V and J ends lost 4 bases and 4 bases respectively, with 14 bases between them. Germline CDR1 reads SGHRS; CDR2 reads YFSETQ. The CDR3 DNA sequence: TGCGCCAGCAGCCCAACTGCCGGGCCCACCGGGGAGCTGTTTTTT. As protein: CASSPTAGPTGELFF.

This rearrangement joins TRBV27 to TRBJ2-1, with 9 bases lining up with TRBD1. The trim removed 6 bases at V and 4 bases at J, leaving 13 bases unmatched. Germline values: CDR1 MNHEY, CDR2 SMNVEV (reference sequence). This CDR3 region has 17 residues. In nucleotides, the CDR3 is TGTGCCAGCAGGGATCTGCCCGGGACAGGGCGATACAATGAGCAGTTCTTC. Residues: CASRDLPGTGRYNEQFF.